This T cell receptor (beta chain) was sequenced in a study of blood T cells in healthy people across ages. Study conclusions and caveats: Observed TCR beta diversity per million T cells went down as age went up. This fall followed a roughly linear course with age. Changes seen in expanded clonotypes were possibly confounded by donor CMV status left unknown.

Peripheral blood was drawn, roughly 10 milliliters per donor. Concerning this clonotype itself: Its antigen is currently unknown.

Germline V gene data show CDR1 as LGHDT and CDR2 as YNNKEL (reference sequence). The CDR3 is 16 residues long. The junction had 12 bases not matched to a gene; V was cut back by 3 bases and J by 7 bases. Primed by a sample-barcoded 5' primer and a J-beta primer mix, a second PCR proceeded for 7 to 11 cycles. In TCRdb, the 5' RACE reads were re-called with MiXCR into one record per CDR3 protein. The table lists roughly 900,000 distinct CDR3 sequences, more than 25% of them singletons. The clonotype was recovered from a woman aged 80 or over in good health. J is TRBJ2-5 and V is TRBV3-1; 9 bases map to TRBD1. The sample taken for sequencing was blood. The CDR3 loop is CASSQWLDRGLGTQYF. The CDR3 DNA sequence: TGTGCCAGCAGCCAGTGGCTGGACAGGGGTCTCGGGACCCAGTACTTC.